A single sample gave rise to the 32 T cell receptor beta chains below, sequenced in a study of OX40 agonist ivuxolimab in advanced cancers. Receptors were amplified or captured by the immunoSEQ multiplex PCR assay. TCRdb took this table from immuneACCESS and kept in-frame rearrangements with V and J called. Such tables lack part of the clones; where checked against another copy, unresolved V genes explain under half of the gap, and the rest is unexplained. This sample holds tens of thousands of clones; approximately 84% were observed only once. The ten largest clones take up over 15% of the sample. Sequencing was performed on CD4+ or CD8+ T cells sorted from blood, taken in a trial of the OX40 agonist ivuxolimab. The receptors stem from an adult with an advanced solid tumor such as melanoma, head and neck, liver or kidney cancer.

The gene calls are TRBV10-2 and TRBJ2-7, with D possibly matching TRBD2 (8 bases). Germline V gene lookup returns CDR1 WSHSY and CDR2 SAAADI. Between the trimmed V and J ends, which lost 6 bases and 6 bases, there was a span of 18 bases. This CDR3 region has 14 residues. CDR3 region: CASSPGRGPGEQYF. The CDR3 DNA reads TGCGCCAGCAGCCCCGGGAGGGGGCCGGGCGAGCAGTACTTC.

This clone was recorded a few times. The CDR3 is CASTGTGAYEQYF. For the CDR3, the DNA is TGTGCCAGCACCGGGACTGGGGCCTACGAGCAGTACTTC. The chain links TRBV6-6 to TRBJ2-7, with D perhaps TRBD2 (6 bases). This CDR3 contains 13 residues. Germline loops: CDR1 MNHNY, CDR2 SVGAGI (reference sequence). With 7 bases removed from V and 2 bases from J, the gap between germline ends came to 12 bases.

The CDR3 region is CASSAGTSSYEQYF. The CDR3 nucleotides are TGTGCCAGCAGCGCCGGGACTAGCAGCTACGAGCAGTACTTC. This chain connects TRBV13 to TRBJ2-7; 9 nucleotides align to TRBD2. V shed 5 bases and J 3 bases; nucleotides not matched to a gene: 5. This CDR3 has 14 amino acids. Germline V gene lookup returns CDR1 PRHDT and CDR2 FYEKMQ (reference sequence).

CDR3 coding DNA: TGTGCCAGCGCAGCGAATAGCAATCAGCCCCAGCATTTT. Protein: CASAANSNQPQHF. The V call is TRBV19, the J call TRBJ1-5, with D uncertain. Germline V lookup: CDR1 LNHDA, CDR2 SQIVND (reference sequence). The CDR3 has 13 residues. Trimming took 9 bases from V and 0 from J, leaving 9 bases between them.

This sequence joins TRBV19 and TRBJ2-1; D is unresolved. Germline CDR1 and CDR2: LNHDA and SQIVND (reference sequence). The V end lost 5 bases, the J end lost 3 bases, and 14 bases lay between the germline ends. This CDR3 is 15 amino acids long. The CDR3 DNA follows: TGTGCCAGTAGTTTTGACCCGCCTGACTACAATGAGCAGTTCTTC. Protein product: CASSFDPPDYNEQFF.

The J gene is TRBJ2-1, the V gene TRBV29-1; 8 positions match TRBD1. V dropped 5 bases and J dropped 1; count of bases not matched to a gene: 4. Germline-derived CDR1 and CDR2 are SQVTM and ANQGSEA. This CDR3 spans 14 amino acids. This chain's CDR3 is CSVTGTGSYNEQFF. DNA for the CDR3: TGCAGCGTTACCGGGACAGGTTCCTACAATGAGCAGTTCTTC.

The V gene is TRBV13, the J gene TRBJ2-5, with 7 bases that match TRBD1. J lost 4 bases, V lost 5 bases, and 10 bases had no gene match. The germline V gene encodes CDR1 PRHDT and CDR2 FYEKMQ (reference sequence). This CDR3 region has 15 residues. The CDR3 nucleotides read TGTGCCAGCAGCAGACGGGACAGCCCCAGAGAGACCCAGTACTTC. Residues: CASSRRDSPRETQYF.

This chain connects TRBV7-6 to TRBJ2-7; D may be TRBD1 or TRBD2 (5 bases each). CDR1 and CDR2 from the germline V gene are SGHVS and FNYEAQ. V lost 5 bases to trimming and J lost 3 bases, with 11 bases between them. The length of the CDR3 is 13 residues. CDR3 sequence (DNA): TGTGCCAGCAGCCGGGACGAGGGCTACGAGCAGTACTTC. It translates to CASSRDEGYEQYF.

This clone was counted a single time. The chain joins TRBV29-1 to TRBJ2-3; TRBD2 aligns across 7 bases. The CDR3 sequence is 16 residues long. Germline CDR1 and CDR2: SQVTM and ANQGSEA. J lost 1 base, V lost 6 bases, and 13 bases had no gene match. This chain's CDR3 is CSVHSPSGGGTDTQYF. Written as DNA, the CDR3 is TGCAGCGTCCACTCTCCTAGCGGAGGGGGCACAGATACGCAGTATTTT.

J is TRBJ2-1 and V is TRBV11-2; maybe TRBD1 (5 bases). V gave up 5 bases and J gave up 6 bases, with 14 bases separating them. Germline values: CDR1 SGHAT, CDR2 FQNNGV. The CDR3 covers 14 residues. The CDR3 loop is CASSPPGSGNEQFF. DNA of the CDR3: TGTGCCAGCAGCCCCCCAGGGTCGGGCAATGAGCAGTTCTTC.

The chain uses TRBV7-3 and TRBJ2-7; 9 bases align to TRBD2. CDR1 and CDR2 from the germline V gene are SGHTA and FQGTGA. Losses at the gene ends were 5 bases for V and 5 bases for J; bases not matched to a gene: 10. The CDR3 sequence is 15 residues long. The CDR3 DNA sequence: TGTGCCAGCAGCCTCACCGGGACTAGCTTCCACGAGCAGTACTTC. Translation: CASSLTGTSFHEQYF.

This chain uses TRBV25-1 with TRBJ1-4, with D possibly matching TRBD1 (6 bases). CDR1 is MGHDK, CDR2 SYGVNS, per germline. The CDR3 contains 15 residues. The V gene lost 2 bases and the J gene lost 8 bases, with 15 bases spanning the gap. CDR3 nucleotide sequence: TGTGCCAGCAGTGAAACGGGGGGCGCGGGCGAAAAACTGTTTTTT. Amino acid sequence: CASSETGGAGEKLFF.

The chain carries TRBV27 and TRBJ2-7; 8 nucleotides line up with TRBD1. Per germline, CDR1 MNHEY and CDR2 SMNVEV (reference sequence). The junction had 8 bases not matched to a gene; V was cut back by 4 bases and J by 3 bases. This CDR3 spans 15 amino acids. The CDR3 is CASSYDRGPSYEQYF. For the CDR3, the DNA is TGTGCCAGCAGTTATGACAGGGGCCCGAGCTACGAGCAGTACTTC.

The chain uses TRBV19 and TRBJ1-2; maybe TRBD1 (5 bases). Per the germline V gene, CDR1 is LNHDA and CDR2 is SQIVND (reference sequence). The germline V and J ends were trimmed by 1 base and 3 bases, with 9 bases remaining between them. The CDR3 covers 14 residues. CDR3: CASSIVTGDYGYTF. In DNA, the CDR3 is TGTGCCAGTAGTATAGTAACAGGCGACTATGGCTACACCTTC.

The chain uses TRBV7-9 and TRBJ1-4, with 11 bases identical to TRBD1. The trim removed 5 bases at V and 2 bases at J, leaving 13 bases unmatched. This CDR3 has 19 residues. Germline CDR1 and CDR2: SEHNR and FQNEAQ (reference sequence). CDR3 DNA: TGTGCCAGCAGCCCTCCCGGGACAGGGGGAAGGGCGACTAATGAAAAACTGTTTTTT. This translates into CASSPPGTGGRATNEKLFF. The entire variable domain, with the rest obtained from reference TRBV7-9 and TRBJ1-4, is as follows: DTGVSQNPRHKITKRGQNVTFRCDPISEHNRLYWYRQTLGQGPEFLTYFQNEAQLEKSRLLSDRFSAERPKGSFSTLEIQRTEQGDSAMYLCASSPPGTGGRATNEKLFFGSGTQLSVL.

The chain employs TRBV2 and TRBJ1-2; 8 nucleotides match TRBD1. After removal of 2 bases from V and 9 bases from J, the junction contained 8 bases not matched to a gene. The CDR3 has 14 residues. The germline CDR1 and CDR2 sequences are SNHLY and FYNNEI. CDR3 sequence: CASSELTGGRSYTF. The CDR3 bases are TGTGCCAGCAGTGAATTAACAGGGGGTCGTAGCTACACCTTC.

This chain joins TRBV19 and TRBJ2-5, with 8 bases aligning to TRBD1. V lost 5 bases to trimming and J lost 5 bases; unmatched junction nucleotides: 7. Germline lookup yields CDR1 LNHDA and CDR2 SQIVND (reference sequence). The CDR3 loop spans 14 amino acids. The DNA of the CDR3 is TGTGCCAGTAGTCTCGCCGGGACAGGCGAGACCCAGTACTTC. Protein sequence: CASSLAGTGETQYF.

J is TRBJ1-1 and V is TRBV4-1; 7 nucleotides match TRBD1. This CDR3 comprises 16 residues. V gave up 3 bases and J gave up 1 base; unmatched junction bases: 8. CDR1 is MGHRA and CDR2 is YSYEKL in the germline V gene. This CDR3 reads CASSQQPGQWNTEAFF. The CDR3 DNA reads TGCGCCAGCAGCCAGCAACCGGGACAGTGGAACACTGAAGCTTTCTTT.

The chain links TRBV28 to TRBJ1-4; 8 bases are shared with TRBD1. The germline CDR1 and CDR2 sequences are MDHEN and SYDVKM. CDR3 size: 16 residues. The J segment lost 7 bases and the V segment lost 6 bases, leaving 13 bases of the junction unmatched. CDR3 coding DNA: TGTGCCAGCAGCAGGGGGCGAGGTTTTTCCGGTGAAAAACTGTTTTTT. It codes for CASSRGRGFSGEKLFF.

The chain uses TRBV4-3 and TRBJ2-7; D gene unclear. CDR1 is LGHNA, CDR2 YSLEER, per germline. The CDR3 loop spans 15 amino acids. V was trimmed by 0 bases and J by 6 bases, leaving 15 bases between them. CDR3 sequence: CASSQEGTGISEQYF. The CDR3 DNA reads TGCGCCAGCAGCCAAGAGGGCACGGGTATTTCCGAGCAGTACTTC.

This sequence joins TRBV29-1 and TRBJ1-1; D perhaps matches TRBD1 (6 bases). The CDR3 loop spans 15 amino acids. Trimming took 3 bases from V and 2 from J, leaving 16 bases between them. Germline V gene data show CDR1 as SQVTM and CDR2 as ANQGSEA. CDR3 sequence (DNA): TGCAGCGTTGAGTGGCGGGGGGCTAGAAACACTGAAGCTTTCTTT. Amino acids: CSVEWRGARNTEAFF.

The V and J genes are TRBV7-9 and TRBJ2-5, with 8 bases aligning to TRBD1. With V trimmed by 7 bases and J by 5 bases, 15 bases remained unmatched. This CDR3 region has 16 residues. Germline values: CDR1 SEHNR, CDR2 FQNEAQ (reference sequence). CDR3 sequence reads: CASTGAGDRPRETQYF. The CDR3 DNA follows: TGTGCCAGCACTGGGGCCGGGGACAGGCCCCGGGAGACCCAGTACTTC.

The chain employs TRBV7-9 and TRBJ2-2, with TRBD2 as a possible D gene (6 bases). The CDR3 consists of 13 residues. Germline loops: CDR1 SEHNR, CDR2 FQNEAQ (reference sequence). V was shortened by 3 bases and J by 6 bases, with 8 bases between the two germline ends. The DNA of the CDR3 is TGTGCCAGCAGCTTCACGGGGGCCGGGGAGCTGTTTTTT. Protein product: CASSFTGAGELFF.

The J gene is TRBJ2-3, the V gene TRBV5-5; 10 bases are shared with TRBD2. Germline V gene lookup returns CDR1 SGHKS and CDR2 YYEKEE (reference sequence). The CDR3 has 19 amino acids. Germline trimming cut 2 bases from V and 3 bases from J; bases unmatched to any gene: 15. The CDR3 nucleotides read TGTGCCAGCAGCTTCTCTCCCCCACCCAGCGGGGGGGTGACAGATACGCAGTATTTT. Its translation: CASSFSPPPSGGVTDTQYF.

This clone was counted once. The rearrangement joins TRBV28 to TRBJ1-2; the D is unclear. The CDR3 runs to 13 residues. Trimming removed 2 bases at V and 2 bases at J, with 6 bases between. Per the germline V gene, CDR1 is MDHEN and CDR2 is SYDVKM. The CDR3 sequence is CASSLTPNYGYTF. The CDR3 DNA reads TGTGCCAGCAGTTTAACACCCAACTATGGCTACACCTTC.

This chain links TRBV12-5 with TRBJ2-5; TRBD1 matches at 9 bases. This CDR3 is built from 16 residues. J gave up 3 bases and V 4 bases, and 9 bases lay outside the gene matches. Germline lookup yields CDR1 LGHNT and CDR2 FRNRAP. CDR3 nucleotides: TGTGCTAGTGGTTCGCCCTTCGGGACAGGGAAAGAGACCCAGTACTTC. Protein product: CASGSPFGTGKETQYF.

The chain combines TRBV19 with TRBJ1-3; D remains unclear. Germline CDR1 and CDR2: LNHDA and SQIVND (reference sequence). The CDR3 runs 15 residues. Trimming took off 0 bases at V and 4 bases at J, with 10 bases between the two ends. The CDR3 DNA is TGTGCCAGTAGTATAGATCGGGGATCCGGAAACACCATATATTTT. Amino acids: CASSIDRGSGNTIYF. Using reference TRBV19 and TRBJ1-3 for the parts outside the CDR3, the full variable domain is DGGITQSPKYLFRKEGQNVTLSCEQNLNHDAMYWYRQDPGQGLRLIYYSQIVNDFQKGDIAEGYSVSREKKESFPLTVTSAQKNPTAFYLCASSIDRGSGNTIYFGEGSWLTVV.

This chain links TRBV4-3 with TRBJ2-3; D uncertain. V lost 4 bases and J lost 6, with 11 bases in between. Germline V gene data show CDR1 as LGHNA and CDR2 as YSLEER. This CDR3 is built from 13 residues. This CDR3 is CASSLPQRDTQYF. The CDR3 DNA reads TGCGCCAGCAGCCTCCCCCAGAGGGATACGCAGTATTTT.

The rearrangement joins TRBV6-5 to TRBJ2-2, with 8 bases fitting TRBD2. The V gene's germline CDR1 is MNHEY and CDR2 SVGAGI. This CDR3 contains 13 residues. J lost 6 bases, V lost 6 bases, and 3 bases had no gene match. CDR3 sequence reads: CASSHGGAGELFF. As DNA, the CDR3 is TGTGCCAGCAGCCACGGGGGGGCCGGGGAGCTGTTTTTT.

The rearrangement uses TRBV27 and TRBJ2-1; maybe TRBD2 (5 bases). In germline, CDR1 is MNHEY, CDR2 SMNVEV (reference sequence). The CDR3 has 15 residues. The V gene lost 5 bases and the J gene lost 4 bases, with 15 bases spanning the gap. The CDR3 nucleotides are TGTGCCAGCAGTCCTTGGACGGGGATGTACAATGAGCAGTTCTTC. It is translated as CASSPWTGMYNEQFF.

This chain joins TRBV2 and TRBJ2-2, with TRBD2 matching over 7 bases. The CDR3 consists of 16 residues. Trimming took 5 bases from V and 6 from J; bases not matched to a gene: 12. The germline V gene has CDR1 SNHLY and CDR2 FYNNEI. For the CDR3, the DNA is TGTGCCAGCAGTCAGCCAGAGAGGGGAGGGTCCGGGGAGCTGTTTTTT. Protein product: CASSQPERGGSGELFF.

The gene calls are TRBV5-4 and TRBJ2-1; 12 bases agree with TRBD2. Trimming cost V 4 bases and J 6 bases; bases outside gene matches: 5. The length of the CDR3 is 15 residues. Per germline, CDR1 SGHNT and CDR2 YYREEE (reference sequence). In DNA, the CDR3 is TGTGCCAGCAGCCCGACTAGCGGGGGCTTCAATGAGCAGTTCTTC. It yields the protein CASSPTSGGFNEQFF.